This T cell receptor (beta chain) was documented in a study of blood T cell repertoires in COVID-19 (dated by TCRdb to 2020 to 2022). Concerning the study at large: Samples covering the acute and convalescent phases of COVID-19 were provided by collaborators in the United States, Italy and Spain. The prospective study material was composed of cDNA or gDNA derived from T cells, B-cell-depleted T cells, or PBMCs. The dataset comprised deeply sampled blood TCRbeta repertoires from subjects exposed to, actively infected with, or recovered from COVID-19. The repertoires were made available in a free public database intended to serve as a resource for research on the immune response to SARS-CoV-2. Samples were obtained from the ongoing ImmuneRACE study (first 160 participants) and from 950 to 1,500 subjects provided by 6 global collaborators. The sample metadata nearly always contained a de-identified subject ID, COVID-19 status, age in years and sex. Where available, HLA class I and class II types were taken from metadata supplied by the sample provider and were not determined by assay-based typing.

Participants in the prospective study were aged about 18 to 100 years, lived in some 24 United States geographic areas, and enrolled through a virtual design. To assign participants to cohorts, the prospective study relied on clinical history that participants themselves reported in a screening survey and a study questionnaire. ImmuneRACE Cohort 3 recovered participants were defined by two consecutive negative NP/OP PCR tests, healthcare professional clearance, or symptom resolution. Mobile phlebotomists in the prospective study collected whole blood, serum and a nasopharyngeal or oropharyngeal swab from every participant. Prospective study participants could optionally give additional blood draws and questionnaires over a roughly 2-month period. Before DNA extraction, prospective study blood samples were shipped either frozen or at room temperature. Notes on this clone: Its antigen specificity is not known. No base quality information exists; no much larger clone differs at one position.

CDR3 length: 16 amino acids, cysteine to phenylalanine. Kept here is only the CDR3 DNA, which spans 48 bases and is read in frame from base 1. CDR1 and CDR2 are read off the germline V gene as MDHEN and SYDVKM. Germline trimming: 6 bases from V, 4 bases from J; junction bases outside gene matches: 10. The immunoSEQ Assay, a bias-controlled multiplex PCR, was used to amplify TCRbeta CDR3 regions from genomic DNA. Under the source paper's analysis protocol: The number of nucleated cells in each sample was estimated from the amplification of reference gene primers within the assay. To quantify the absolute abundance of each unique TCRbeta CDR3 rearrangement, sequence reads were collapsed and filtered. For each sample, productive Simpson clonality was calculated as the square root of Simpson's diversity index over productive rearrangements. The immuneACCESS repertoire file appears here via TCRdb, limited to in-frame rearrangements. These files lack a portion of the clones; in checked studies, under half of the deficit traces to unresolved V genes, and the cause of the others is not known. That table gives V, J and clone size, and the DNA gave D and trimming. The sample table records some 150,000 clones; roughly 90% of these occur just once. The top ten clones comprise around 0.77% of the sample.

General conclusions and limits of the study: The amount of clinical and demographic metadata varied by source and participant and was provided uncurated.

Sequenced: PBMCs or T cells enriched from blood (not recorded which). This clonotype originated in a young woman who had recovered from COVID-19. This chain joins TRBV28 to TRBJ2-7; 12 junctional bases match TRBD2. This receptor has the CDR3 CASSSIGLAGSYEQYF. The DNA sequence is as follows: TGTGCCAGCAGCTCTATTGGACTAGCGGGGTCTTACGAGCAGTACTTC.